A selection of T cell receptor beta chains follows, all from one sample in a study of T-cell reconstitution after alpha-beta-depleted transplantation in children. TCRdb re-called the PCR reads through MiXCR, storing one row per CDR3 protein. The sample shows about 500,000 distinct CDR3 sequences, over 25% of them seen only once. The material sequenced was PBMCs from the stem cell graft donor, taken from the stem cell graft. The receptors shown here come from a human donor who donated a stem cell graft to a child with aplastic anemia. The CDR3 runs from the conserved cysteine through the conserved F or W. A D gene is named only where the DNA matches it firmly. Size values are once, few and many counts, or a class for expanded clones, and some rows have none.

>16|TRBJ1-2|-|TRBV2|few
TGTGCCAGCAGTCCGGAGCCGGGACACGATAACTATGGCTACACCTTC
CASSPEPGHDNYGYTF
>16|TRBJ2-1|-|TRBV4-2|once
TGTGCCAGCAGCCAAGCCGTAGCGGAGCCTGGCAATGAGCAGTTCTTC
CASSQAVAEPGNEQFF
>16|TRBJ2-1|-|TRBV15|-
TGTGCCACCAGCAGAGATGAGGCTCCGTCCCGGGGTGAGCAGTTCTTC
CATSRDEAPSRGEQFF
>15|TRBJ1-5|TRBD1|TRBV12-3/TRBV12-4|few
TGTGCCAGCAGGAACAGGGGGCGCAGCAATCAGCCCCAGCATTTT
CASRNRGRSNQPQHF
>16|TRBJ1-1|TRBD1|TRBV9|-
TGTGCCAGCAGCGTCGTGGGACAGGGAGTTGCCACTGAAGCTTTCTTT
CASSVVGQGVATEAFF
>15|TRBJ2-3|-|TRBV12-3/TRBV12-4|-
TGTGCCAGCAGCCCTCTAAGGGGAAGCACAGATACGCAGTATTTT
CASSPLRGSTDTQYF
>12|TRBJ2-3|-|TRBV6-5|few
TGTGCCAGCAGCAAACGAACAGATACGCAGTATTTT
CASSKRTDTQYF
>15|TRBJ2-3|TRBD2|TRBV29-1|few
TGCAGCGTTACCGGGACTAGAGGGGATTGGGATACGCAGTATTTT
CSVTGTRGDWDTQYF
>12|TRBJ2-7|-|TRBV6-2/TRBV6-3|-
TGTGCCAGCAGTGATCGTGGGTACGAGCAGTACTTC
CASSDRGYEQYF
>14|TRBJ2-5|-|TRBV5-4|few
TGTGCCAGCAGCTTGGATGCGCTCCAAGAGACCCAGTACTTC
CASSLDALQETQYF
>14|TRBJ1-4|TRBD1|TRBV7-8|few
TGTGCCAGCAGCCAGACAGGGTTCGATGAAAAACTGTTTTTT
CASSQTGFDEKLFF
>12|TRBJ1-5|-|TRBV19|few
TGTGCCAGTACCCTTACGGGTCAGCCCCAGCATTTT
CASTLTGQPQHF
>15|TRBJ1-5|-|TRBV11-1|-
TGTGCCAGCAGCCCCCATCGTCGGGGCAATCAGCCCCAGCATTTT
CASSPHRRGNQPQHF
>15|TRBJ2-7|-|TRBV27|-
TGTGCCAGCAGTCCCCTCGGAAGCGGGTTACACGAGCAGTACTTC
CASSPLGSGLHEQYF
>18|TRBJ1-3|-|TRBV5-6|-
TGTGCCAGCAGCTTGATCGACAGCCAGGAAGCCTCTGGAAACACCATATATTTT
CASSLIDSQEASGNTIYF
>15|TRBJ2-2|TRBD1|TRBV27|-
TGTGCCAGCAGCCCGGGACAGGGGAAGACCGGGGAGCTGTTTTTT
CASSPGQGKTGELFF
>16|TRBJ1-5|TRBD1|TRBV19|-
TGTGCCAGTAACTTGGGACAGGGACGGAGCACTCAGCCCCAGCATTTT
CASNLGQGRSTQPQHF
>19|TRBJ2-1|TRBD1|TRBV9|-
TGTGCCAGCAGCGTAGTCGGACAGGGTCAGTATAGCTCCTACAATGAGCAGTTCTTC
CASSVVGQGQYSSYNEQFF
>9|TRBJ1-5|-|TRBV27|few
TGTGCCCTCAAACCGCCCCAGCATTTT
CALKPPQHF
>13|TRBJ2-7|-|TRBV7-2|few
TGTGCCAGCAGCCCGATGGACAGCGCTGAGCAGTACTTC
CASSPMDSAEQYF
>13|TRBJ1-3|-|TRBV15|-
TGTGCCACCAGCTGGGCAGGTGGAAACACCATATATTTT
CATSWAGGNTIYF
>15|TRBJ2-1|TRBD2|TRBV7-8|-
TGTGCCAGCAGCTTAGTTAGCGGGAGAGTCGGGGAGCAGTTCTTC
CASSLVSGRVGEQFF
>17|TRBJ2-5|TRBD2|TRBV7-8|-
TGTGCCAGCAGCCCCCCGGGTCCTAGCGGAGGGGCAGAGACCCAGTACTTC
CASSPPGPSGGAETQYF
>16|TRBJ2-4|-|TRBV6-2/TRBV6-3|once
TGTGCCAGCAGTTACTGGGATAGCGAGGCCGGAAACATTCAGTACTTC
CASSYWDSEAGNIQYF
>13|TRBJ1-2|-|TRBV30|few
TGTGCCTGGAGTGGGGGTCCCTTTTATGGCTACACCTTC
CAWSGGPFYGYTF
>14|TRBJ2-1|TRBD2|TRBV29-1|-
TGCAGCGCTGAGGGCGGGAGGGCCGTCAATGAGCAGTTCTTC
CSAEGGRAVNEQFF
>15|TRBJ1-1|-|TRBV7-6|few
TGTGCCAGCAGCTTAGGTTTCCGGGGGAACACTGAAGCTTTCTTT
CASSLGFRGNTEAFF
>13|TRBJ2-7|TRBD2|TRBV29-1|many
TGCAGCAGCGTTGGGACTAGCGGGAACGAGCAGTACTTC
CSSVGTSGNEQYF
>16|TRBJ2-5|TRBD2|TRBV7-2|few
TGTGCCAGCACTCTAGCGGGAGGCCATTCGGGGGAGACCCAGTACTTC
CASTLAGGHSGETQYF
>18|TRBJ2-1|TRBD2|TRBV4-3|-
TGCGCCAGCAGCCAAGATTTGGGAGGGAACCACCAAAACAATGAGCAGTTCTTC
CASSQDLGGNHQNNEQFF
>15|TRBJ2-2|TRBD2|TRBV7-9|-
TGTGCCAGCAGCTACGGACTAGCGGCAACCGGGGAGCTGTTTTTT
CASSYGLAATGELFF
>11|TRBJ2-4|-|TRBV6-4|-
TGTGCCAGCAGAGGAGCGAACATTCAGTACTTC
CASRGANIQYF
>13|TRBJ1-1|-|TRBV6-5|-
TGTGCCAGCAGTTATACCGACCTGAGTCCAGCTTTCTTT
CASSYTDLSPAFF
>16|TRBJ2-2|-|TRBV20-1|-
TGCAGTGCTAGAAATCCCAGAAGCGCGAACACCGGGGAGCTGTTTTTT
CSARNPRSANTGELFF
>15|TRBJ1-3|-|TRBV6-1|few
TGTGCCAGCAGACCGGACGGGAGCTCTGGAAACACCATATATTTT
CASRPDGSSGNTIYF
>14|TRBJ2-5|TRBD1|TRBV12-3/TRBV12-4|-
TGTGCCAGCAGTTACGGACAGGGGGGAGAGACCCAGTACTTC
CASSYGQGGETQYF
>14|TRBJ1-1|-|TRBV5-1|-
TGCGCCAGCAGCTTGGACACGCGGGGCACTGAAGCTTTCTTT
CASSLDTRGTEAFF
>15|TRBJ2-2|-|TRBV20-1|-
TGCAGTGCTAGAGATCGGGGGGCTCGGACCGGGGAGCTGTTTTTT
CSARDRGARTGELFF
>14|TRBJ2-3|TRBD2|TRBV28|-
TGTGCCAGCAGTGGGCTAGCGGAGACAGATACGCAGTATTTT
CASSGLAETDTQYF
>16|TRBJ2-5|-|TRBV27|-
TGTGCCAGCAGTTTAGAGGACAGCGCCGAGGGGGAGACCCAGTACTTC
CASSLEDSAEGETQYF
>16|TRBJ2-3|-|TRBV5-1|few
TGCGCCAGCAGCTCCGGGACTTCCATAGGCACAGATACGCAGTATTTT
CASSSGTSIGTDTQYF
>14|TRBJ1-5|TRBD1|TRBV27|once
TGTGCCAGCAGTTTTTCGGGGGGACAGCAGCCCCAGCATTTT
CASSFSGGQQPQHF
>12|TRBJ2-3|TRBD2|TRBV29-1|many
TGCAGCGTTGTAACGGGGGGAGATACGCAGTATTTT
CSVVTGGDTQYF
>15|TRBJ2-5|TRBD2|TRBV12-3/TRBV12-4|few
TGTGCCAGCAGTTTCGACAGCGGGAGGGTGGAGACCCAGTACTTC
CASSFDSGRVETQYF
>15|TRBJ2-1|TRBD2|TRBV10-2|few
TGCGCCAGCAGTAAGGGACTACCTCTTTGGGATGAGCAGTTCTTC
CASSKGLPLWDEQFF
>16|TRBJ1-5|TRBD1|TRBV6-1|few
TGTGCCAGCAGTGGTCCGGGACAGGGGGCCCTTCAGCCCCAGCATTTT
CASSGPGQGALQPQHF
>15|TRBJ2-1|TRBD2|TRBV29-1|-
TGCAGCGCTATGAGACTAGCGGGAGACGGAGATGAGCAGTTCTTC
CSAMRLAGDGDEQFF
>12|TRBJ2-1|TRBD2|TRBV29-1|few
TGCAGCGTTGGGCGGGAGGGCCGTGAGCAGTTCTTC
CSVGREGREQFF
>15|TRBJ2-7|TRBD2|TRBV12-3/TRBV12-4|-
TGTGCCAGCAGTTTACGGGGGGGACCCTCTTACGAGCAGTACTTC
CASSLRGGPSYEQYF
>11|TRBJ2-1|-|TRBV12-3/TRBV12-4|many
TGTGCCAGCAGTTTGACGGGAGAGCAGTTCTTC
CASSLTGEQFF
>16|TRBJ2-3|-|TRBV10-2|once
TGCGCCAGCAAACGAACCGCAGGGCGCGGTGTTCCCACGCAGTATTTT
CASKRTAGRGVPTQYF
>14|TRBJ2-7|-|TRBV6-1|few
TGTGCCAGCAGTATTCCACGGACGTCCTGCGAGCAGTACTTC
CASSIPRTSCEQYF
>15|TRBJ2-7|TRBD1|TRBV18|-
TGTGCCAGCTCACCATCGGGACAGCCCTCCTACGAGCAGTACTTC
CASSPSGQPSYEQYF
>14|TRBJ2-1|-|TRBV27|-
TGTGCCAGCAGGCCCGGAAGCTCCTACAATGAGCAGTTCTTC
CASRPGSSYNEQFF
>12|TRBJ1-2|-|TRBV13|-
TGTGCCAGCAGCTTTGGAGGGGAAGGCTACACCTTC
CASSFGGEGYTF
>12|TRBJ2-3|-|TRBV15|few
TGTGCCACCAGCAGAGATTGGAATACGCAGTATTTT
CATSRDWNTQYF
>15|TRBJ1-5|-|TRBV6-2/TRBV6-3|-
TGTGCCAGCAGTTACAAGGGCCAGACCAATCAGCCCCAGCATTTT
CASSYKGQTNQPQHF
>14|TRBJ2-2|-|TRBV28|-
TGTGCCAGCAGTTTCCTCAGGGGTAGCGGGGAGCTGTTTTTT
CASSFLRGSGELFF
>15|TRBJ1-4|TRBD1|TRBV5-1|-
TGCGCCAGCAGCTCTGAGGGACAGGCGGTCGAAAAACTGTTTTTT
CASSSEGQAVEKLFF